This TCR beta chain was found in a study of blood T cell repertoires in COVID-19. Overall study context: PBMCs, B-cell-depleted T cells, or T cells were the source of the cDNA or gDNA that made up the material.

Trimming shortened V by 6 bases and J by 3 bases, and 14 bases separated the two germline ends. The CDR3 extends over 14 amino acids. Germline assignment: CDR1 MDHEN and CDR2 SYDVKM. The authors' processing: The authors estimated nucleated cell counts from reference gene primer amplification. TCRdb's table, derived via immunoSEQ multiplex PCR, lists solely in-frame clones and lacks some. V and J calls and clone size are given by that table; D and trimming were obtained from the DNA. The data hold about 41,000 clones, with under 80% observed a single time. Sequenced: peripheral blood. This TCR came from a man older than 75 with acute or convalescent COVID-19. This sequence joins TRBV28 and TRBJ1-1; D is possibly TRBD1 (6 bases). This chain's CDR3 is CASSRAHRDTEAFF. The CDR3 bases are TGTGCCAGCAGCCGGGCCCACAGGGACACTGAAGCTTTCTTT.